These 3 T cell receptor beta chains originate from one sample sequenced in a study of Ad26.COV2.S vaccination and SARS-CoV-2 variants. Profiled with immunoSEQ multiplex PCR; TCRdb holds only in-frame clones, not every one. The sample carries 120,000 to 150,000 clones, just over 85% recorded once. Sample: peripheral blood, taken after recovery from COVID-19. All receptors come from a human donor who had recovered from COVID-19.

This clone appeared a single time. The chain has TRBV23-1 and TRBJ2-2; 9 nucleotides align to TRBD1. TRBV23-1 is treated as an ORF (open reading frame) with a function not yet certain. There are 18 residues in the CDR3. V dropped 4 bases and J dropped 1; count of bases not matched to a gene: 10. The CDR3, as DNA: TGCGCCAGCAGTCCATATATAGGGACAGGGCTGAACACCGGGGAGCTGTTTTTT. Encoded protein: CASSPYIGTGLNTGELFF.

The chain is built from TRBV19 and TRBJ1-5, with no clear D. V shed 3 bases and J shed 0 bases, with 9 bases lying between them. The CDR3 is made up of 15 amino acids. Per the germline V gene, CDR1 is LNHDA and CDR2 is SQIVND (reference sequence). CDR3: CASSMTVYSNQPQHF. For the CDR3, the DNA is TGTGCCAGTAGTATGACCGTTTATAGCAATCAGCCCCAGCATTTT.

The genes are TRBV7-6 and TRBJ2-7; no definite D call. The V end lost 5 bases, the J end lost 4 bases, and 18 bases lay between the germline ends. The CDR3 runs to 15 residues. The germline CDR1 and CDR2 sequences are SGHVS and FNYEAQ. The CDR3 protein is CASSPQGGRPYEQYF. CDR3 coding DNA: TGTGCCAGCAGCCCCCAAGGTGGAAGGCCTTACGAGCAGTACTTC.